Below, 6 T cell receptor beta chains from the same sample are listed, as sequenced in a study of cytomegalovirus exposure and HLA in healthy donors. The PCR used 60 Vbeta and 13 Jbeta primers. Measured with immunoSEQ multiplex PCR; TCRdb has only the in-frame clones, and not every one. The sample has roughly 180,000 clones; roughly 74% are singletons. The sequenced sample was PBMCs. These receptors all come from a female donor in good health and CMV-seronegative.

This clone was observed a handful of times. The chain carries TRBV5-6 and TRBJ1-2; TRBD1 is a possible D gene (5 bases). The CDR3 has 14 residues. Trimming cost V 0 bases and J 4 bases, with 10 bases left between them. Germline V gives CDR1 SGHDT, CDR2 YYEEEE. The CDR3 loop reads CASSLGQQSYGYTF. The DNA of the CDR3 is TGTGCCAGCAGCTTGGGACAGCAAAGCTATGGCTACACCTTC.

The genes are TRBV30 and TRBJ1-3; 9 nucleotides align to TRBD1. The CDR3 totals 17 residues. In germline, CDR1 is GTSNPN, CDR2 SVGIG (reference sequence). V lost 4 bases and J lost 1; bases outside the gene matches: 11. CDR3 protein: CAWTRGQGILSGNTIYF. The CDR3 DNA reads as TGTGCCTGGACACGAGGACAGGGGATTTTATCTGGAAACACCATATATTTT.

The chain carries TRBV11-3 and TRBJ2-2; D is uncertain. The CDR3 loop spans 15 amino acids. V gave up 1 base and J gave up 4 bases, with 10 bases separating them. From germline, CDR1 is SGHNT and CDR2 YENEEA. The CDR3 nucleotides are TGTGCCAGCAGCTTAGGTCCAGAGCGCACCGGGGAGCTGTTTTTT. Encoded protein: CASSLGPERTGELFF.

The gene calls are TRBV7-8 and TRBJ2-1; 10 positions match TRBD1. The CDR3 loop spans 15 amino acids. J was trimmed by 5 bases and V by 5 bases; bases with no gene match: 6. The germline gives CDR1 SGHVS, CDR2 FQNEAQ. The CDR3 nucleotides are TGTGCCAGCAGCCCGGGACAGGGGAGGGACAATGAGCAGTTCTTC. It translates to CASSPGQGRDNEQFF.

This clone was counted once. The CDR3 loop is CASERVVDRVSPNEKLFF. In nucleotides, the CDR3 is TGTGCCAGCGAGCGAGTTGTGGACAGGGTATCCCCTAATGAAAAACTGTTTTTT. V gene TRBV5-5 combines with J gene TRBJ1-4, with TRBD1 matching over 8 bases. The germline gives CDR1 SGHKS, CDR2 YYEKEE (reference sequence). J was trimmed by 3 bases and V by 7 bases; bases with no gene match: 17. The CDR3 has 18 residues. Supplemented by reference TRBV5-5 and TRBJ1-4, the full variable domain reads DAGVTQSPTHLIKTRGQQVTLRCSPISGHKSVSWYQQVLGQGPQFIFQYYEKEERGRGNFPDRFSARQFPNYSSELNVNALLLGDSALYLCASERVVDRVSPNEKLFFGSGTQLSVL.

The chain couples TRBV10-3 to TRBJ2-1; 10 positions agree with TRBD2. J gave up 5 bases and V 11 bases, and 9 bases lay outside the gene matches. CDR3 size: 14 residues. Germline CDR1 and CDR2: ENHRY and SYGVKD. CDR3 bases: TGTGCCTCCAACCCTAGCGGGGGAGACAATGAGCAGTTCTTC. Protein sequence: CASNPSGGDNEQFF.